These T cell receptor beta chains were read from a single sample in a study of metastatic and nonmetastatic thyroid tumors. TCRdb re-processed the PCR reads through MiXCR. The sample includes about 11,000 clones, around 40% of them seen just once. Input material: tumor tissue. The receptors shown here come from a female donor with papillary thyroid cancer or a benign thyroid nodule (not recorded which). Some clones in this sample may be carry-over from other donors' samples. The CDR3 runs from the conserved cysteine through the conserved F or W. A clone size is listed for some rows: how often the clone was seen (once, few, many), or a class if it is expanded.

clone_size: once; j_call: TRBJ2-7; v_call: TRBV3-1; cdr3_aa: CASSPRTGGEQYF
clone_size: .; j_call: TRBJ1-5; v_call: TRBV20-1; cdr3_aa: CSAKNGGASNQPQHF
clone_size: .; j_call: TRBJ2-7; v_call: TRBV5-1; cdr3_aa: CASSRTATYEQYF
clone_size: once; j_call: TRBJ1-2; v_call: TRBV11-2; cdr3_aa: CASSLRAGEGYTF
clone_size: few; j_call: TRBJ2-1; v_call: TRBV10-1; cdr3_aa: CASSPLLESEQFF
clone_size: few; j_call: TRBJ2-2; v_call: TRBV12-3/TRBV12-4; cdr3_aa: CASSSYGQGRSGELFF
clone_size: large; j_call: TRBJ2-7; v_call: TRBV6-2/TRBV6-3; cdr3_aa: CASSYSTRSIMDRGFEQYF
clone_size: .; j_call: TRBJ1-3; v_call: TRBV10-3; cdr3_aa: CASSPGNTIYF
clone_size: .; j_call: TRBJ1-5; v_call: TRBV5-5; cdr3_aa: CASSLATGNQPQHF
clone_size: few; j_call: TRBJ1-3; v_call: TRBV28; cdr3_aa: CASSPGTGAFTGNTIYF
clone_size: few; j_call: TRBJ2-2; v_call: TRBV28; cdr3_aa: CASRQGGNTGELFF
clone_size: few; j_call: TRBJ2-2; v_call: TRBV19; cdr3_aa: CASSIRSDTGELFF
clone_size: few; j_call: TRBJ1-2; v_call: TRBV12-3/TRBV12-4; cdr3_aa: CASRWGQPPRYGYTF
clone_size: few; j_call: TRBJ1-1; v_call: TRBV6-1; cdr3_aa: CASSQDRSYTEAFF
clone_size: few; j_call: TRBJ2-7; v_call: TRBV5-1; cdr3_aa: CASSSGTGEQYF
clone_size: .; j_call: TRBJ1-5; v_call: TRBV19; cdr3_aa: CASKEDRSGNQPQHF
clone_size: .; j_call: TRBJ2-3; v_call: TRBV30; cdr3_aa: CAWSGGLAGYWDTQYF
clone_size: few; j_call: TRBJ2-7; v_call: TRBV27; cdr3_aa: CASRPGPKYSYEQYF
clone_size: .; j_call: TRBJ2-7; v_call: TRBV5-7; cdr3_aa: CASSFSSGDYEQYF
clone_size: .; j_call: TRBJ2-7; v_call: TRBV11-2; cdr3_aa: CASTPRWGASSEQYF
clone_size: .; j_call: TRBJ2-7; v_call: TRBV12-3/TRBV12-4; cdr3_aa: CASSPSYGGDEQYF
clone_size: .; j_call: TRBJ1-6; v_call: TRBV19; cdr3_aa: CASSSRIDSPLHF
clone_size: few; j_call: TRBJ2-3; v_call: TRBV6-2/TRBV6-3; cdr3_aa: CASTWTSGGVTDTQYF
clone_size: few; j_call: TRBJ2-1; v_call: TRBV12-3/TRBV12-4; cdr3_aa: CASSLGDNYNEQFF